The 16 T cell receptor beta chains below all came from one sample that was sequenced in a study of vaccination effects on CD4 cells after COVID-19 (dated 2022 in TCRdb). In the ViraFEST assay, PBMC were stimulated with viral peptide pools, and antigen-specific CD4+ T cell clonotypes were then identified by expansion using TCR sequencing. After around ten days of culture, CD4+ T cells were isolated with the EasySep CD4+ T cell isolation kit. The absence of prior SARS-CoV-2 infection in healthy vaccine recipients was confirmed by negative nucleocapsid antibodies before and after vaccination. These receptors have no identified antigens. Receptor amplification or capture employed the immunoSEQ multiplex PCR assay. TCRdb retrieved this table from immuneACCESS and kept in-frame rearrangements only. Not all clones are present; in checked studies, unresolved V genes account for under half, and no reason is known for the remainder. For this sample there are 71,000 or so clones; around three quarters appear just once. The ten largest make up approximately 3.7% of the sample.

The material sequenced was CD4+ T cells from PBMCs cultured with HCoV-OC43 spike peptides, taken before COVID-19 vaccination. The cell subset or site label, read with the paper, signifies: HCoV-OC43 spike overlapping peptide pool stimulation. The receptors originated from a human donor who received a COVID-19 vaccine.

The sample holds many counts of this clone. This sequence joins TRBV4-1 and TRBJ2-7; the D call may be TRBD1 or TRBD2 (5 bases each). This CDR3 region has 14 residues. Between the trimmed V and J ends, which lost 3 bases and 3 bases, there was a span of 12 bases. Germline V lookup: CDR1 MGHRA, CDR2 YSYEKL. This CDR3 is CASSHPGQVYEQYV. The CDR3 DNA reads TGCGCCAGCAGCCACCCGGGGCAGGTCTACGAGCAGTACGTC.

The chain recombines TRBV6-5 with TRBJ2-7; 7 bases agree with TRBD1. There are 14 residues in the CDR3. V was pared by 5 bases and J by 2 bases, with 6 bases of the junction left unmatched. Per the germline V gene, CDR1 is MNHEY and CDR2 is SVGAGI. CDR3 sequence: CASSIRTGTYEQYV. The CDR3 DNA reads TGTGCCAGCAGTATCCGGACAGGCACCTACGAGCAGTACGTC.

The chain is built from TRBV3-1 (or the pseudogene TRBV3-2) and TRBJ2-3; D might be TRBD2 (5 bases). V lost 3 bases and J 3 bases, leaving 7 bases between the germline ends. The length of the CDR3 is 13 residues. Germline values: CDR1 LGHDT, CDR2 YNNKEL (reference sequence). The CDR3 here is CASSQRVTDTQYF. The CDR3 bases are TGTGCCAGCAGCCAGCGGGTTACAGATACGCAGTATTTT.

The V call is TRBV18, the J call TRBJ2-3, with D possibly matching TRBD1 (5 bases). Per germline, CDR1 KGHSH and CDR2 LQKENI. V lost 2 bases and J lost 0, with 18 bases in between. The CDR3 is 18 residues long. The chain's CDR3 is CASSPGTGWKSSTDTQYF. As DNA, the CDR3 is TGTGCCAGCTCACCAGGAACAGGTTGGAAATCTAGCACAGATACGCAGTATTTT.

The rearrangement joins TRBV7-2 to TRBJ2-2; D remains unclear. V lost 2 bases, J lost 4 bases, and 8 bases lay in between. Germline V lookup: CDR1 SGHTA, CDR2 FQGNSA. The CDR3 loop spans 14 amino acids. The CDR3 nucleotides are TGTGCCAGCAGCTTACTACTAACCACCGGGGAGCTGTTTTTT. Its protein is CASSLLLTTGELFF.

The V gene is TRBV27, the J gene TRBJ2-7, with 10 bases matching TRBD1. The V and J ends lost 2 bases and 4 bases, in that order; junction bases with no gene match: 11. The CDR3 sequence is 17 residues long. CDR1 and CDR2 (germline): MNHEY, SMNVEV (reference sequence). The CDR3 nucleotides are TGTGCCAGCAGTTTAAGACCTCGGGACAGGGGACAATACGAGCAGTACGTC. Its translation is CASSLRPRDRGQYEQYV.

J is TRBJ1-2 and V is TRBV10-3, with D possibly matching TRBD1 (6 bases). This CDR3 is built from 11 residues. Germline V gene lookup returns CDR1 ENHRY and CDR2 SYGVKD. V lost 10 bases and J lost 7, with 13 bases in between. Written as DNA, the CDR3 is TGTGCCACCAGGGGAGGGGGTGGCTACACCTTC. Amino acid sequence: CATRGGGGYTF.

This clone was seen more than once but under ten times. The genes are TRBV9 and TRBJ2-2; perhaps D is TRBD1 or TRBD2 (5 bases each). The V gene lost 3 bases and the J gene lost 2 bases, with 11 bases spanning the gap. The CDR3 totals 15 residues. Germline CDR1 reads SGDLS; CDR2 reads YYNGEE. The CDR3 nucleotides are TGTGCCAGCAGCGCAGGGACCGTTAACACCGGGGAGCTGTTTTTT. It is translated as CASSAGTVNTGELFF.

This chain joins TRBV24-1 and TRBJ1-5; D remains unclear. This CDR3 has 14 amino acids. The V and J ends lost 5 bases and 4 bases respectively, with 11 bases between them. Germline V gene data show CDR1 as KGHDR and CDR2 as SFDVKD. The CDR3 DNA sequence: TGTGCCACCAGTGCGCGGCAGCCAAATCAGCCCCAGCATTTT. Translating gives CATSARQPNQPQHF.

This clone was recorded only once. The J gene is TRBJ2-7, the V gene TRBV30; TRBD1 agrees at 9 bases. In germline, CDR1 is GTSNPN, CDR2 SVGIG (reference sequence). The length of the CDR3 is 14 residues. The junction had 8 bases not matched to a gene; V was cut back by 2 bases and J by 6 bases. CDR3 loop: CAWSTPGQGGEQYV. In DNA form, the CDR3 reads TGTGCCTGGAGTACCCCGGGACAGGGTGGCGAGCAGTACGTC.

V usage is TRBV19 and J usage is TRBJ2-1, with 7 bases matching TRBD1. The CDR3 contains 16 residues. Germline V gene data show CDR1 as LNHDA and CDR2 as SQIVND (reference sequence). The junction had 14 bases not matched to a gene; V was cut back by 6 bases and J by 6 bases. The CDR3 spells CASRSPGQQILNEQFF. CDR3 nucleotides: TGTGCCAGTAGGAGCCCGGGACAGCAAATTCTCAATGAGCAGTTCTTC.

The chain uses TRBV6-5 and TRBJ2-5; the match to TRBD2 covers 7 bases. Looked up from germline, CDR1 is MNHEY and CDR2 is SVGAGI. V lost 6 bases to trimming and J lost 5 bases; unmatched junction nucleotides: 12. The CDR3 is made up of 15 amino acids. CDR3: CASSPSEVGGETQYF. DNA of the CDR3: TGTGCCAGCAGCCCCTCGGAAGTGGGAGGGGAGACCCAGTACTTC.

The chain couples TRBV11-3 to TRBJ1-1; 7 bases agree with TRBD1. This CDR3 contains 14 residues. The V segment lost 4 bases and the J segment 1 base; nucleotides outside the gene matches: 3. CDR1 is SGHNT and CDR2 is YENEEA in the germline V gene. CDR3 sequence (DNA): TGTGCCAGCAGCTCAGGGACAGAGAACACTGAAGCTTTCTTT. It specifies CASSSGTENTEAFF.

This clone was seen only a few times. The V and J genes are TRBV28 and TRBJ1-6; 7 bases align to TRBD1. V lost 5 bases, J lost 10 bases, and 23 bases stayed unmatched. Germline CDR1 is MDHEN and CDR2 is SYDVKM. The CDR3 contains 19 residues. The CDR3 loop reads CASSPWEPRQGEVGSPLHF. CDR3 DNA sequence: TGTGCCAGCAGTCCATGGGAACCGAGACAGGGAGAGGTAGGCTCACCCCTCCACTTT.

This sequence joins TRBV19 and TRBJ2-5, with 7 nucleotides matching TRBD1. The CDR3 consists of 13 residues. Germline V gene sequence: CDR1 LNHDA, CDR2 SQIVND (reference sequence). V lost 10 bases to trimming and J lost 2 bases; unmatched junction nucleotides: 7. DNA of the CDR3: TGTGCCACTCGGACAGGAGGTCAAGAGACCCAGTACTTC. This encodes CATRTGGQETQYF.

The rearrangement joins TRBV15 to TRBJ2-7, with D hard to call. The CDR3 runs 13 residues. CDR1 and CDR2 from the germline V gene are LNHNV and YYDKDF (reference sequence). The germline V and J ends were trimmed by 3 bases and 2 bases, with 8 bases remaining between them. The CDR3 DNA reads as TGTGCCACCAGCAGGGACGCGACCTACGAGCAGTACGTC. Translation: CATSRDATYEQYV.